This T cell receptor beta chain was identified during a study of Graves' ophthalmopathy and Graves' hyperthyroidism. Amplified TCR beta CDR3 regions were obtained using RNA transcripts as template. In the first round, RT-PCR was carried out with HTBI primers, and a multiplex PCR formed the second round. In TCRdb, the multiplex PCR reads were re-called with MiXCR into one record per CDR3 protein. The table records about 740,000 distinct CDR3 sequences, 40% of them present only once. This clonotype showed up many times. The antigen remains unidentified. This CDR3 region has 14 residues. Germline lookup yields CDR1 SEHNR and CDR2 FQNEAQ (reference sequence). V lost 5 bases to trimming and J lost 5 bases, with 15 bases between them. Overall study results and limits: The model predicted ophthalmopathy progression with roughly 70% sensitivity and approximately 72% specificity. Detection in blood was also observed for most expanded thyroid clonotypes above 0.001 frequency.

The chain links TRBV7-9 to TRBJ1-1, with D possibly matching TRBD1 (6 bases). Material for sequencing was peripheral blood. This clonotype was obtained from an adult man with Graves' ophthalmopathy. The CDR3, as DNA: TGTGCCAGCAGCCCTGACAGGAAGGGAACTGAAGCTTTCTTT. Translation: CASSPDRKGTEAFF.